This record covers a single T cell receptor (beta chain). The antigen is undetermined. Other DNA sequences in the sample encode the same CDR3. TCRdb's copy holds only in-frame clones and misses some; the assay was immunoSEQ multiplex PCR. The sample holds some 38,000 clones, about 93% seen once. This specimen belongs to a study of OX40 agonist ivuxolimab in advanced cancers. Study background: Patients were given ivuxolimab, an antibody that agonizes OX40 (CD134). Patients were treated with intravenous ivuxolimab, dosed at 0.01 to 10 mg/kg and infused every 2 weeks.

Regarding the study as a whole: There were also nonresponders showing low normalized T-cell clonal expansion. Among T cells, CD8+ cells averaged more expanded clones than CD4+ cells.

The CDR3 sequence is 15 residues long. Trimming took 6 bases from V and 7 from J; bases not matched to a gene: 12. The V gene's germline CDR1 is SGHDT and CDR2 YYEEEE. The chain carries TRBV5-6 and TRBJ2-1; 8 nucleotides line up with TRBD2. The sample was CD4+ or CD8+ T cells sorted from blood, taken in a trial of the OX40 agonist ivuxolimab. The receptor comes from an adult with an advanced solid tumor such as melanoma, head and neck, liver or kidney cancer. CDR3: CASTNPGTSGNEQFF. In DNA form, the CDR3 reads TGTGCCAGCACTAACCCCGGGACTAGTGGGAATGAGCAGTTCTTC.